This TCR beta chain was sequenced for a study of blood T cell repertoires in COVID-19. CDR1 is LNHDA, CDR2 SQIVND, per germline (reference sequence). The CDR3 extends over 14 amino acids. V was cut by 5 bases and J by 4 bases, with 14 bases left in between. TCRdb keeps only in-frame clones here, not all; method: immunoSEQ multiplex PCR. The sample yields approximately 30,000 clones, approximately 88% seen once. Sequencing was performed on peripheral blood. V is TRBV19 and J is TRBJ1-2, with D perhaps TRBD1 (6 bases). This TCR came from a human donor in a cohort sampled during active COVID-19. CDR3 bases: TGTGCCAGTAGTTCCAGGGGCGTCGGCTATGGCTACACCTTC. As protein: CASSSRGVGYGYTF. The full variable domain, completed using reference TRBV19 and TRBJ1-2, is DGGITQSPKYLFRKEGQNVTLSCEQNLNHDAMYWYRQDPGQGLRLIYYSQIVNDFQKGDIAEGYSVSREKKESFPLTVTSAQKNPTAFYLCASSSRGVGYGYTFGSGTRLTVV.